This T cell receptor beta chain was sequenced in a study of cytomegalovirus exposure and HLA in healthy donors. The assay was immunoSEQ multiplex PCR, and TCRdb's table has in-frame clones only and misses some. The sample has about 98,000 clones, 87% seen once. The source material was PBMCs. The receptor comes from a woman in her twenties or thirties in good health and CMV-seronegative.

The CDR3 DNA is TGCGCCAGCAGCTTGTACGGAAGGGAGGGAAACACTGAAGCTTTCTTT. This encodes CASSLYGREGNTEAFF. The chain employs TRBV5-1 and TRBJ1-1; D is unresolved. The germline V and J ends were trimmed by 1 base and 2 bases, with 15 bases remaining between them. This CDR3 contains 16 residues. In germline, CDR1 is SGHRS, CDR2 YFSETQ.